The 6 T cell receptor beta chains in this list originate from one sample, sequenced in a study of T cells in Graves' hyperthyroidism and ophthalmopathy (dated by TCRdb to about 2019). The library came from multiplex PCR. Instrument used: Illumina HiSeq 2000. TCR beta CDR3 regions were amplified from RNA transcripts. The first round of RT-PCR for the TCR CDR3 was performed with the HTBI primer set and the Qiagen OneStep RT-PCR kit. TCRdb passed the public sequencing reads through fastp at Q25 and MiXCR, retaining productive beta sequences. CDR3 protein duplicates are merged, each entry listing the most common genes and DNA. A total of about 840,000 distinct CDR3 sequences appear in this sample, around 39% of them only once. The ten largest make up about 9% of the sample. The sequenced sample consisted of blood. The receptor source for this set is a man younger than 30 with Graves' hyperthyroidism.

There are many counts of this clonotype. This chain connects TRBV20-1 to TRBJ1-1; the D is unclear. The CDR3 consists of 14 residues. The V gene lost 1 base and the J gene lost 3 bases, with 12 bases spanning the gap. Germline CDR1 is DFQATT and CDR2 is SNEGSKA (reference sequence). CDR3 sequence (DNA): TGCAGTGCTAGAGGCCAGGTTCAGGACACTGAAGCTTTCTTT. This sequence encodes CSARGQVQDTEAFF.

As concerns this clonotype: Since the CDR3 does not end with the conserved phenylalanine or tryptophan, this likely comes from a read error. This chain links TRBV24-1 with TRBJ1-2; 8 bases fit TRBD1. This CDR3 region has 13 residues. Germline values: CDR1 KGHDR, CDR2 SFDVKD. CDR3 sequence reads: CASSFGQGYGYTS. The CDR3 DNA reads as TGTGCCAGCAGTTTTGGACAGGGCTATGGCTACACCTCC.

Details on this clonotype: A read error is possible here, since a much larger clone lies one base away. V is TRBV7-9 and J is TRBJ2-5, with D possibly TRBD2 on 6 matching bases. This CDR3 contains 13 residues. V lost 5 bases and J 5 bases, leaving 12 bases between the germline ends. Per germline, CDR1 SEHNR and CDR2 FQNEAQ (reference sequence). The CDR3 DNA is TGTGCCAGCAGCCAGCGCGGGGACGAGACCCAGTACTTC. Residues: CASSQRGDETQYF.

Notes on this clonotype: This CDR3 fails to terminate in the conserved phenylalanine or tryptophan, so it likely reflects a read error. No DNA is shown, since the ends of the CDR3 on it are uncertain; the CDR3 is the one TCRdb lists. The CDR3 loop reads CASSESVE. The rearrangement links TRBV10-2 to TRBJ1-6. CDR1 is WSHSY and CDR2 is SAAADI in the germline V gene. The CDR3 contains 8 residues when both ends are counted.

In its sample, this clonotype was seen many times. The V and J genes are TRBV10-3 and TRBJ1-5; 8 nucleotides line up with TRBD1. V was pared by 3 bases and J by 8 bases, with 9 bases of the junction left unmatched. This CDR3 has 15 amino acids. Germline V CDR1 and CDR2: ENHRY, SYGVKD. The CDR3 coding sequence is TGTGCCATCAGTGATCCTGGGACAGGTCTTAAGCCCCAGCATTTT. Translation gives CAISDPGTGLKPQHF.

The CDR3 loop is CASSLGQRGGYTF. DNA of the CDR3: TGTGCCAGCAGCTTAGGCCAAAGGGGTGGCTACACCTTC. V and J are TRBV7-2 and TRBJ1-2; a weak D match, TRBD1 (5 bases). Per germline, CDR1 SGHTA and CDR2 FQGNSA. The CDR3 has 13 amino acids. V dropped 1 base and J dropped 7 bases, with 10 bases sitting between them. The full variable domain, its missing parts supplied by reference TRBV7-2 and TRBJ1-2, is GAGVSQSPSNKVTEKGKDVELRCDPISGHTALYWYRQSLGQGLEFLIYFQGNSAPDKSGLPSDRFSAERTGGSVSTLTIQRTQQEDSAVYLCASSLGQRGGYTFGSGTRLTVV.